This TCR beta chain was documented in a study of blood T cells in healthy people across ages (dated by TCRdb to the mid-2010s). In terms of the full investigation: Template switching captured roughly one uniquely barcoded TCR beta cDNA molecule per two T cells in model experiments. Age-related changes in TCR beta repertoire diversity were measured in the study by deep sequencing normalized with unique cDNA molecular identifiers. Two additional independent replicas of 1 million unique cDNA reads from the same blood draw were analyzed for two donors (one aged 18 to 30 and one aged 80 or older). The donors were split into four age groups: young (average around 17 years), middle-aged (around 40), aged (approximately 60) and long-lived (about 82). To avoid experimental bias, donors of different ages were distributed randomly across sequencing lanes. Summary of the overall study and its limitations: Compared with the aged group, more naive CD4+ T cells, fewer expanded clones and increased TCR diversity were shown by the long-lived group, suggesting age selection. A strong correlation was found between observed TCR beta diversity and the percentage of naive T cells measured by flow cytometry. Donor CMV infection status was unknown, potentially confounding age-related changes in expanded clonotypes. Estimates of total diversity based on one million sequenced T cells were considered lower bounds and underestimates. As age increased, observed TCR beta diversity per million T cells dropped in a roughly linear way, and a significant reduction was already evident by age about 40. Bulk unsorted PBMC profiling prevented conclusive comparison of naive and antigen-experienced compartments.

Systemically healthy Caucasian individuals from Russia, 35 to 50 in total and aged about 6 to 100 years, were included as donors. Approximately 9.3 milliliters of peripheral blood were drawn from each donor into EDTA-treated Vacutainer tubes. PBMCs were isolated by Ficoll-Paque density-gradient centrifugation, with at least 7 million obtained per sample. Total RNA was extracted from PBMCs with Trizol reagent, with at least 5 micrograms obtained per sample. For every donor, flow cytometry on a PBMC aliquot measured the percentage of naive CD45RAhigh/CD27high T cells. With respect to this clonotype: Its specific antigen is unknown. There are no base qualities to consult, and no much larger clone falls within one base.

Library preparation was by 5' RACE. Sequencer: Illumina HiSeq 2500. A second PCR of about 7 to 12 cycles was run with a J-beta primer mix and a sample-barcoded 5' primer. Each TCR beta cDNA molecule received a unique molecular identifier from a template-switch 5' adaptor carrying 12 random nucleotides. Each sample yielded at least 3 million CDR3-containing paired-end reads. The Mint cDNA synthesis kit, primed by a TRBC-specific oligonucleotide, was used to synthesize first-strand cDNA from all RNA. Following uracil-DNA glycosylase treatment, a first 18-cycle PCR with universal primers M1SS and BC2_uni_R was performed on all cDNA. The authors' pipeline ran thus. For normalization, 1 million high-quality reads, each with a distinct molecular identifier, were randomly selected from each sample. Instead of being binned into consensus sequences, reads that shared molecular identifiers were thrown out. MiTCR, run with a Q25 quality threshold and the strictest error-elimination algorithm, handled CDR3 identification, clonotype clustering and error correction. A nonparametric unseen species model using Euler transformation provided a lower-bound estimate of total TCR beta diversity. TCRdb reprocessing: public reads trimmed at Q25 with fastp, clones called with MiXCR, in-frame beta chains kept. Identical CDR3 proteins give one entry, which carries the most common genes and DNA. The V and J calls reflect TCRdb's pipeline rather than the authors' work. The table for this sample lists about 1,600,000 distinct CDR3 sequences; about 40% of them were counted only once. Under 8% of the sample goes to the ten largest clones.

CDR3 length: 15 amino acids, cysteine to phenylalanine. Only CDR3 DNA is held: 45 bases, read in frame from base 1. CDR1 and CDR2 are drawn from the germline V gene (reference sequence): MNHNY, SVGAGI. Germline trimming amounts to 2 bases on V and 6 bases on J, with 4 as the count of junction bases outside the gene matches. This chain joins TRBV6-6 to TRBJ2-1; 10 junctional bases match TRBD2. The clonotype comes from a woman aged 18 to 35 in good health. Sequenced: blood. The CDR3 protein sequence reads: CASSYVASGGNEQFF. The nucleotide sequence is TGTGCCAGCAGTTACGTCGCTAGCGGGGGCAATGAGCAGTTCTTC.